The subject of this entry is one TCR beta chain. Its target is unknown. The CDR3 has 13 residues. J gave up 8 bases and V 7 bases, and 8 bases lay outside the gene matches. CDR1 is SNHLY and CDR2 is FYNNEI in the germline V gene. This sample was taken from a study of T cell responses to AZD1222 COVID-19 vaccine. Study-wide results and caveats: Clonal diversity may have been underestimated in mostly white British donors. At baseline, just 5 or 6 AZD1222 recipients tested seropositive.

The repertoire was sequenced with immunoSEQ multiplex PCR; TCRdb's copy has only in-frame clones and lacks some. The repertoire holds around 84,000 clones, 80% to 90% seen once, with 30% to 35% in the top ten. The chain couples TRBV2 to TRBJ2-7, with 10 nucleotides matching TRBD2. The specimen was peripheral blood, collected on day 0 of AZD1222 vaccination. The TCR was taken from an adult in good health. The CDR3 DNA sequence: TGTGCCAGCAATCAACCGGGACTAGCGCAGCAGTACTTC. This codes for CASNQPGLAQQYF.